This T cell receptor beta chain is from a study of T cell changes during pregnancy in multiple sclerosis. This table comes from immunoSEQ multiplex PCR, and its TCRdb copy is limited to in-frame clones, with some not included. The sample has 23,000 or so clones, around 86% seen once. Unmatched junction bases numbered 3, after V lost 3 bases and J lost 0 bases. CDR1 is SGDLS, CDR2 YYNGEE, per germline. The CDR3 has 16 residues. This receptor was identified in a female donor in good health, enrolled as a control in a pregnancy study. This specimen was CD8+ T cells from peripheral blood mononuclear cells, taken in the first trimester of pregnancy. The chain combines TRBV9 with TRBJ1-6; TRBD1 matches at 7 bases. CDR3 in DNA: TGTGCCAGCAGCGCCTGGGACAGCTCCTATAATTCACCCCTCCACTTT. This gives the protein CASSAWDSSYNSPLHF.